These 5 T cell receptor beta chains came from one sample sequenced in a study of T cells in Graves' hyperthyroidism and ophthalmopathy. The source material, RNA transcripts, was used to amplify TCR beta CDR3 regions. The HTBI primer set served for first-round RT-PCR of the TCR CDR3. TCRdb fed the multiplex PCR reads into MiXCR, producing one record per CDR3 protein. The table has some 350,000 distinct CDR3 sequences, roughly 19% seen once. Sequenced sample: blood. These receptors came from a young woman with Graves' hyperthyroidism.

The sample holds many counts of this clonotype. The chain combines TRBV24-1 with TRBJ2-5; maybe TRBD1 (6 bases). The CDR3 runs to 15 residues. Trimming took off 0 bases at V and 1 base at J, with 8 bases between the two ends. Germline CDR1 KGHDR, CDR2 SFDVKD. The DNA for the CDR3 is TGTGCCACCAGTGATTTGTCCAGGGGCCAAGAGACCCAGTACTTC. This encodes CATSDLSRGQETQYF.

The rearrangement uses TRBV3-1 and TRBJ2-5; D may be TRBD2 (5 bases). Germline V gives CDR1 LGHDT, CDR2 YNNKEL (reference sequence). This CDR3 is built from 14 residues. V lost 4 bases and J 1 base, leaving 10 bases between the germline ends. The CDR3 region is CASSLREVQETQYF. The CDR3 DNA is TGTGCCAGCAGCCTCCGGGAAGTCCAAGAGACCCAGTACTTC.

This clonotype was observed at least ten times. V usage is TRBV19 and J usage is TRBJ1-1; no definite D call. The V gene lost 6 bases and the J gene lost 0 bases, with 11 bases spanning the gap. Germline V lookup: CDR1 LNHDA, CDR2 SQIVND (reference sequence). This CDR3 region has 14 residues. CDR3 sequence (DNA): TGTGCCAGTAGGAGAACTGGACTGAACACTGAAGCTTTCTTT. This translates into CASRRTGLNTEAFF.

This clonotype showed up many times. The chain is built from TRBV28 and TRBJ1-1; no clear D gene. The germline CDR1 and CDR2 sequences are MDHEN and SYDVKM. The CDR3 runs to 15 residues. Trimming removed 4 bases from V and 3 bases from J, with 15 bases in between. CDR3 sequence: CASSSGPPGDTEAFF. The CDR3 DNA sequence: TGTGCCAGCAGTTCCGGACCTCCCGGGGACACTGAAGCTTTCTTT.

The sample holds many counts of this clonotype. The rearrangement joins TRBV12-3 or TRBV12-4 to TRBJ1-2; a weak D match, TRBD1 (6 bases). The CDR3 spans 14 residues. Trimming removed 7 bases from V and 4 bases from J, with 16 bases in between. The CDR3 coding sequence is TGTGCCAGCACCACAGGGTCAGGAGGCTATGGCTACACCTTC. The encoded protein is CASTTGSGGYGYTF.